Sequencing of this TCR beta chain was carried out in a study of regulatory T cells in long-lasting Graves disease. This clonotype was counted ten times or more. Investigators prepared the TCR beta libraries by applying iRepertoire HTBI primers and Arm-PCR of CDR3 regions. MiXCR was run by TCRdb on the multiplex PCR reads, yielding one entry per CDR3 protein. The top ten clones hold about 15% of a sample with roughly 250,000 distinct CDR3 sequences, roughly 18% of them seen once. Sample time point: newly diagnosed GD, antithyroid drugs for less than 3 months. From PBMCs, RNA was extracted and then used to make the TCR library. The same specimen was also included in a second study, on T cells in Graves' hyperthyroidism and ophthalmopathy.

The input for sequencing was peripheral blood mononuclear cells (PBMCs), taken at new diagnosis, from a patient treated with antithyroid drugs. This clonotype was obtained from a woman aged 30 to 39 with Graves disease.

The DNA of the CDR3 is TGTGCCAGCAGACACACACGTACTGCCTATGGCTACACCTTC. Protein: CASRHTRTAYGYTF. The rearrangement joins TRBV12-3 or TRBV12-4 to TRBJ1-2; D call uncertain. The CDR3 consists of 14 residues. V was shortened by 6 bases and J by 4 bases, with 15 bases between the two germline ends.